This T cell receptor beta chain was sequenced during a study of blood T cell repertoires in COVID-19. Germline V gives CDR1 LNHDA, CDR2 SQIVND (reference sequence). V lost 5 bases and J lost 7; bases outside the gene matches: 10. The CDR3 has 15 amino acids. Assay used: immunoSEQ multiplex PCR; TCRdb lists only in-frame clones, some missing. The repertoire includes roughly 380,000 clones, about nine tenths of them detected once, and over 1% sits in the top ten. What was sequenced was PBMCs or T cells enriched from blood (not recorded which). This clonotype originated in a woman aged 25 to 39 who had been exposed to COVID-19. The J gene is TRBJ1-4, the V gene TRBV19, with TRBD1 matching 7 bases. The CDR3 DNA follows: TGTGCCAGTAGTCCCGACAGGGTTTTTGCTGAAAAACTGTTTTTT. Residues: CASSPDRVFAEKLFF.